The source of this T cell receptor (beta chain) is a study of T cell repertoires in cytomegalovirus infection. Looking at the study overall: Through public TCR beta signatures, both CMV infection and matching HLA type were indicated. General study results and limits: HLA-C-restricted CMV-specific TCR beta clonotypes were dominant in the ex vivo response. Using cumulative public TCR beta family frequency, the authors identified those who carried CMV together with the relevant HLA.

The CDR3 runs 15 residues. Losses at the gene ends were 5 bases for V and 3 bases for J; bases not matched to a gene: 6. Germline V gives CDR1 SEHNR, CDR2 FQNEAQ (reference sequence). With respect to this clonotype: Its target is unknown.

TCRdb re-derived calls from the reads in MiXCR, one entry per CDR3 protein. This table holds around 100,000 distinct CDR3 sequences, around 45% found once. This clonotype originated in a human donor in good health (CMV status not recorded). Some clones in this sample may be carry-over from other donors' samples. The source material was CD8+ T cells from cultured PBMCs, sampled from culture after CMV antigen stimulation. V gene TRBV7-9 combines with J gene TRBJ2-7; 11 positions match TRBD2. The CDR3 nucleotides read TGTGCCAGCAGCCGACTAGCGGGGTGGGACTACGAGCAGTACTTC. This gives the protein CASSRLAGWDYEQYF. Together with reference TRBV7-9 and TRBJ2-7, the CDR3 gives the full variable domain: DTGVSQNPRHKITKRGQNVTFRCDPISEHNRLYWYRQTLGQGPEFLTYFQNEAQLEKSRLLSDRFSAERPKGSFSTLEIQRTEQGDSAMYLCASSRLAGWDYEQYFGPGTRLTVT.